The 17 T cell receptor beta chains below all came from one sample that was sequenced in a study of blood T cells in healthy people across ages. Through a sample-barcoded 5' primer and a J-beta primer mix, a second PCR was run for about 6 to 11 cycles. TCRdb processed the 5' RACE reads anew with MiXCR; each CDR3 protein has one entry. This table holds 1,500,000 or so distinct CDR3 sequences, approximately 59% found once. Source material: blood. Receptor source: a man aged 18 to 35 in good health.

The gene calls are TRBV7-2 and TRBJ2-3; D unclear. V lost 5 bases, J lost 2 bases, and 8 bases lay in between. Germline lookup yields CDR1 SGHTA and CDR2 FQGNSA. The CDR3 is made up of 13 amino acids. The CDR3 sequence: CASSPSFTDTQYF. CDR3 coding DNA: TGTGCCAGCAGCCCGTCTTTCACAGATACGCAGTATTTT.

The V and J genes are TRBV20-1 and TRBJ2-5; 7 bases are shared with TRBD1. The closer fit of TRBJ2-7 to the DNA end suggests the J call may be wrong. The germline CDR1 and CDR2 sequences are DFQATT and SNEGSKA (reference sequence). The length of the CDR3 is 13 residues. The CDR3: CSASRDSNHEQYF. As DNA, the CDR3 is TGCAGTGCAAGCCGGGACAGCAACCACGAGCAGTACTTC.

The chain uses TRBV12-3 or TRBV12-4 and TRBJ2-1; D is perhaps TRBD1 (5 bases). There are 15 residues in the CDR3. Deletions cut 7 bases from V and 3 bases from J, with 16 bases between. This CDR3 reads CASTRSRAVYNEQFF. The DNA for the CDR3 is TGTGCCAGCACCCGTAGCAGGGCGGTCTACAATGAGCAGTTCTTC.

The rearrangement joins TRBV12-3 or TRBV12-4 to TRBJ2-5, with D possibly TRBD2 on 7 matching bases. The CDR3 length is 14 residues. V was shortened by 8 bases and J by 2 bases, with 15 bases between the two germline ends. In DNA form, the CDR3 reads TGTGCCAGCCGACCTGCGGGGGCTCAAGAGACCCAGTACTTC. Protein: CASRPAGAQETQYF.

The chain combines TRBV12-3 or TRBV12-4 with TRBJ2-5; 10 bases fit TRBD1. V shed 3 bases, J shed 2 bases, and the junction held 6 bases outside the gene matches. The CDR3 is 16 amino acids. This CDR3 is CASSFGKGQGQETQYF. CDR3 DNA: TGTGCCAGCAGTTTCGGGAAGGGACAGGGGCAAGAGACCCAGTACTTC.

This chain connects TRBV28 to TRBJ2-5; no clear D gene. Deletions cut 10 bases from V and 4 bases from J, with 16 bases between. Germline V gives CDR1 MDHEN, CDR2 SYDVKM. The CDR3 covers 13 residues. The CDR3 is CATRLDARETQYF. DNA of the CDR3: TGTGCCACCAGGCTGGATGCAAGAGAGACCCAGTACTTC.

This chain connects TRBV23-1 to TRBJ1-2, with a tentative D call TRBD1 (6 bases). TRBV23-1 belongs to the ORF category, with a function that is uncertain. This CDR3 contains 13 residues. V was clipped by 7 bases and J by 3 bases, with 12 bases between them. CDR3 loop: CASTKGGHYGYTF. CDR3 nucleotide sequence: TGCGCCAGCACGAAGGGGGGGCACTATGGCTACACCTTC.

About this clonotype: The junction shows a germline mismatch at one end, possibly a read error. The genes are TRBV12-3 or TRBV12-4 and TRBJ2-5; D is unresolved. The CDR3 totals 14 residues. In nucleotides, the CDR3 is TGTGCCTGCAGTTTGGTAGATCTCCAAGAGACCCAGTACTTC. The encoded protein is CACSLVDLQETQYF.

The chain carries TRBV4-1 and TRBJ1-1; no clear D. The V and J ends lost 0 bases and 8 bases respectively, with 13 bases between them. Germline assignment: CDR1 MGHRA and CDR2 YSYEKL. This CDR3 is built from 14 residues. DNA for the CDR3: TGCGCCAGCAGCCAAGATCCAATGTCCCTGGAAGCTTTCTTT. Translating it yields CASSQDPMSLEAFF.

This clonotype was counted between two and nine times. V and J are TRBV29-1 and TRBJ2-5; 9 bases fit TRBD1. This CDR3 is 15 amino acids long. Germline assignment: CDR1 SQVTM and CDR2 ANQGSEA. The V and J ends lost 4 bases and 4 bases, in that order; junction bases with no gene match: 10. The CDR3 nucleotides read TGCAGCGTTGGATCGCAGGGACAGGGATCAGAGACCCAGTACTTC. Translating gives CSVGSQGQGSETQYF.

On this clonotype itself: One end of the junction is discordant with germline, which a read error may explain. The rearrangement links TRBV7-7 to TRBJ2-5; weak D call: TRBD1 (5 bases). Per the germline V gene, CDR1 is SSHAT and CDR2 is FNYEAQ (reference sequence). This CDR3 region has 14 residues. CDR3 amino acids: CASSLRGPQETQYF. Here the CDR3 DNA reads TGTGCTAGCAGCTTAAGGGGCCCACAAGAGACCCAGTACTTC. Full variable domain (missing parts from reference TRBV7-7 and TRBJ2-5): GAGVSQSPRYKVTKRGQDVTLRCDPISSHATLYWYQQALGQGPEFLTYFNYEAQPDKSGLPSDRFSAERPEGSISTLTIQRTEQRDSAMYRCASSLRGPQETQYFGPGTRLLVL.

This sequence joins TRBV11-2 and TRBJ1-6; possible D gene TRBD1, 5 bases. Germline V gene lookup returns CDR1 SGHAT and CDR2 FQNNGV. The CDR3 is made up of 15 amino acids. V shed 0 bases and J shed 7 bases, with 10 bases lying between them. CDR3 sequence (DNA): TGTGCCAGCAGCTTAGACAACTCAGGGAATTCACCCCTCCACTTT. Its protein is CASSLDNSGNSPLHF.

The chain recombines TRBV5-1 with TRBJ2-1; D is perhaps TRBD2 (6 bases). The CDR3 runs 16 residues. Between the trimmed V and J ends, which lost 4 bases and 8 bases, there was a span of 22 bases. Germline CDR1 is SGHRS and CDR2 is YFSETQ. CDR3 loop: CASSPEGRVTIDEQFF. As DNA, the CDR3 is TGCGCCAGCAGCCCGGAGGGCAGAGTTACAATTGATGAGCAGTTCTTC.

The V call is TRBV7-9, the J call TRBJ1-4; D gene ambiguous. V dropped 5 bases and J dropped 5 bases, with 18 bases sitting between them. The CDR3 is 16 residues long. CDR1 SEHNR and CDR2 FQNEAQ come from the germline V gene (reference sequence). In DNA form, the CDR3 reads TGTGCCAGCAGCCTTTTCCTGGGGTCCTACAATGAAAAACTGTTTTTT. As protein: CASSLFLGSYNEKLFF. Drawing the rest from reference TRBV7-9 and TRBJ1-4, the complete variable domain is DTGVSQNPRHKITKRGQNVTFRCDPISEHNRLYWYRQTLGQGPEFLTYFQNEAQLEKSRLLSDRFSAERPKGSFSTLEIQRTEQGDSAMYLCASSLFLGSYNEKLFFGSGTQLSVL.

CDR3 nucleotides: TGCAGCGTTGAAGGGCCGTCGGGGGAGCTGTTTTTT. Its protein product is CSVEGPSGELFF. The V and J genes are TRBV29-1 and TRBJ2-2; no reliable D call. V was shortened by 1 base and J by 8 bases, with 8 bases between the two germline ends. CDR1 is SQVTM, CDR2 ANQGSEA, per germline. There are 12 residues in the CDR3.

The V gene is TRBV12-3 or TRBV12-4, the J gene TRBJ1-1; D is ambiguous. The CDR3 extends over 15 amino acids. Trimming stripped 2 bases from V and 4 bases from J, with 14 bases between. Written as DNA, the CDR3 is TGTGCCAGCAGTTTAATGTTTGGGGTGCCCACTGAAGCTTTCTTT. Amino acids: CASSLMFGVPTEAFF.

The CDR3 DNA reads TGTGCCAGCAGCTCCCGACGGATCCCTAATGAAAAACTGTTTTTT. Its protein product is CASSSRRIPNEKLFF. V usage is TRBV7-9 and J usage is TRBJ1-4, with D hard to call. V lost 4 bases and J lost 3, with 12 bases in between. This CDR3 is built from 15 residues. Germline loops: CDR1 SEHNR, CDR2 FQNEAQ (reference sequence).